These 23 T cell receptor beta chains came from one sample sequenced in a study of blood T cell repertoires in COVID-19. Here immunoSEQ multiplex PCR was the method, and the copy in TCRdb shows in-frame clones only, minus some. The sample includes hundreds of thousands of clones, approximately 80% seen only once; the top ten take roughly 8%. Sequencing was done on a sample of peripheral blood. Receptors were obtained from a woman aged 80 or over with COVID-19, enrolled during active disease.

A remark on this clone: Different DNA sequences within this sample yield the same CDR3. This chain uses TRBV28 with TRBJ2-7, with a tentative D call TRBD2 (5 bases). Germline V gene data show CDR1 as MDHEN and CDR2 as SYDVKM. This CDR3 contains 14 residues. V shed 2 bases and J shed 0 bases, with 8 bases lying between them. As DNA, the CDR3 is TGTGCCAGCAGTTTAGCGGGCGGCTCCTACGAGCAGTACTTC. It specifies CASSLAGGSYEQYF.

The DNA of the CDR3 is TGTGCCAGCGGAGGACCTGGCAATCAGCCCCAGCATTTT. Its protein is CASGGPGNQPQHF. V and J are TRBV12-3 or TRBV12-4 and TRBJ1-5, with unresolved D. V shed 8 bases and J shed 2 bases, with 10 bases lying between them. This CDR3 contains 13 residues.

This clone was seen a single time. CDR3 DNA: TGTGCCAGCAGCCAACTAGCGGGAGGGCGACAGACCCAGTACTTC. Amino acid sequence: CASSQLAGGRQTQYF. The chain employs TRBV14 and TRBJ2-5; TRBD2 agrees at 12 bases. Germline CDR1 SGHDN, CDR2 FVKESK. Losses at the gene ends were 2 bases for V and 6 bases for J; bases not matched to a gene: 4. CDR3 length equals 15 residues.

The chain employs TRBV12-3 or TRBV12-4 and TRBJ1-2; the D is unclear. Trimming pared 4 bases from V and 5 bases from J, leaving 8 bases between. The CDR3 extends over 12 amino acids. The CDR3 nucleotides are TGTGCCAGCAGTTCGGGAGCGTATGGCTACACCTTC. Its translation: CASSSGAYGYTF.

The genes are TRBV4-1 and TRBJ1-6; no reliable D call. The CDR3 runs 14 residues. The V gene's germline CDR1 is MGHRA and CDR2 YSYEKL. Deletions cut 0 bases from V and 8 bases from J, with 8 bases between. CDR3 nucleotide sequence: TGCGCCAGCAGCCAAGACCCGGGGTATTCACCCCTCCACTTT. This encodes CASSQDPGYSPLHF.

V and J are TRBV2 and TRBJ1-3, with D uncertain. The germline V gene has CDR1 SNHLY and CDR2 FYNNEI. V was trimmed by 1 base and J by 4 bases, leaving 11 bases between them. This CDR3 region has 15 residues. The CDR3 DNA sequence: TGTGCCAGCAGTGAAGTCAACACCCAGGGAAACACCATATATTTT. Translation: CASSEVNTQGNTIYF.

In this sample, this clone turned up once. The genes are TRBV18 and TRBJ1-1, with D perhaps TRBD1 (5 bases). This CDR3 contains 16 residues. Germline V gene lookup returns CDR1 KGHSH and CDR2 LQKENI. The V gene lost 4 bases and the J gene lost 1 base, with 16 bases spanning the gap. The chain's CDR3 is CASSLGGRGSNTEAFF. For the CDR3, the DNA is TGTGCCAGCTCACTAGGCGGGAGGGGATCGAACACTGAAGCTTTCTTT. The whole variable domain, filled in from reference TRBV18 and TRBJ1-1, reads NAGVMQNPRHLVRRRGQEARLRCSPMKGHSHVYWYRQLPEEGLKFMVYLQKENIIDESGMPKERFSAEFPKEGPSILRIQQVVRGDSAAYFCASSLGGRGSNTEAFFGQGTRLTVV.

Only a few counts were recorded for this clone. V usage is TRBV27 and J usage is TRBJ2-3; 8 bases align to TRBD1. Germline loops: CDR1 MNHEY, CDR2 SMNVEV (reference sequence). After removal of 0 bases from V and 1 base from J, the junction contained 3 bases not matched to a gene. This CDR3 region has 16 residues. The CDR3 reads CASSLSGTGRTDTQYF. The CDR3 region has the DNA TGTGCCAGCAGTTTATCGGGGACAGGCCGCACAGATACGCAGTATTTT.

The genes are TRBV7-8 and TRBJ1-6; D unclear. The germline CDR1 and CDR2 sequences are SGHVS and FQNEAQ. With 2 bases removed from V and 0 bases from J, the gap between germline ends came to 5 bases. This CDR3 region has 15 residues. This CDR3 reads CASSLTSSYNSPLHF. CDR3 coding DNA: TGTGCCAGCAGCTTAACGAGCTCCTATAATTCACCCCTCCACTTT.

The genes are TRBV7-9 and TRBJ2-3; a weak D match, TRBD1 (5 bases). Per germline, CDR1 SEHNR and CDR2 FQNEAQ (reference sequence). The CDR3 contains 12 residues. Trimming took 2 bases from V and 11 from J, leaving 11 bases between them. The CDR3 reads CASSLYRGRQYF. The DNA for the CDR3 is TGTGCCAGCAGCTTATATAGGGGCCGGCAGTATTTT.

The J gene is TRBJ2-3, the V gene TRBV5-1, with a possible D match to TRBD2 (7 bases). This CDR3 comprises 19 residues. CDR1 and CDR2 (germline): SGHRS, YFSETQ. V lost 5 bases, J lost 0 bases, and 25 bases lay in between. The CDR3 sequence is CASRWGGPYLAASTDTQYF. As DNA, the CDR3 is TGCGCCAGCAGATGGGGGGGGCCATACCTGGCCGCTAGCACAGATACGCAGTATTTT.

J is TRBJ2-3 and V is TRBV24-1; D is possibly TRBD2 (5 bases). The CDR3 runs 16 residues. CDR1 and CDR2 (germline): KGHDR, SFDVKD. V was pared by 5 bases and J by 0 bases, with 14 bases between. CDR3 protein: CATSGGSGSSTDTQYF. CDR3 bases: TGTGCCACCAGTGGCGGCAGCGGTTCTAGCACAGATACGCAGTATTTT.

This chain uses TRBV5-1 with TRBJ2-3; possibly TRBD1 for D (5 bases). Germline V gene data show CDR1 as SGHRS and CDR2 as YFSETQ. The V gene lost 0 bases and the J gene lost 5 bases, with 10 bases spanning the gap. CDR3 size: 14 residues. The CDR3 sequence is CASSLAIGVDTQYF. The CDR3 DNA is TGCGCCAGCAGCTTGGCCATAGGGGTAGATACGCAGTATTTT.

J is TRBJ2-7 and V is TRBV5-6, with 7 nucleotides matching TRBD1. Germline CDR1 SGHDT, CDR2 YYEEEE. V trimming: 4 bases; J trimming: 0 bases; junction bases outside the gene matches: 4. The CDR3 is 14 amino acids. The CDR3 DNA reads TGTGCCAGCAGCAAGGGGGCGAGCTCCTACGAGCAGTACTTC. Its protein is CASSKGASSYEQYF.

The chain has TRBV9 and TRBJ2-3; D call uncertain. The CDR3 runs to 17 residues. Looked up from germline, CDR1 is SGDLS and CDR2 is YYNGEE. V lost 3 bases and J 3 bases, leaving 20 bases between the germline ends. This CDR3 is CASSEPSGASLTDTQYF. CDR3 nucleotides: TGTGCCAGCAGCGAGCCCTCCGGTGCGTCTCTGACAGATACGCAGTATTTT.

The genes are TRBV28 and TRBJ2-3; TRBD1 is a possible D gene (6 bases). Per the germline V gene, CDR1 is MDHEN and CDR2 is SYDVKM. The CDR3 consists of 14 residues. Trimming shortened V by 5 bases and J by 0 bases, and 9 bases separated the two germline ends. CDR3 DNA: TGTGCCAGCAGTAATGACAGGAGCACAGATACGCAGTATTTT. This gives the protein CASSNDRSTDTQYF.

The chain employs TRBV2 and TRBJ1-6; 8 nucleotides agree with TRBD1. V dropped 3 bases and J dropped 9; count of bases not matched to a gene: 7. The CDR3 covers 15 residues. Germline lookup yields CDR1 SNHLY and CDR2 FYNNEI. The CDR3 reads CASSEEQGGISPLHF. CDR3 in DNA: TGTGCCAGCAGTGAGGAACAGGGGGGGATTTCACCCCTCCACTTT.

This sequence joins TRBV6-5 and TRBJ1-2, with TRBD1 matching over 10 bases. V gave up 4 bases and J gave up 4 bases; unmatched junction bases: 9. The CDR3 is 16 amino acids. Germline-derived CDR1 and CDR2 are MNHEY and SVGAGI. This chain's CDR3 is CASSSHVTGGFYGYTF. CDR3 DNA sequence: TGTGCCAGCAGTTCCCACGTGACAGGGGGCTTCTATGGCTACACCTTC.

The rearrangement links TRBV7-2 to TRBJ1-2; 7 bases align to TRBD1. Germline V gives CDR1 SGHTA, CDR2 FQGNSA. This CDR3 has 12 residues. V shed 6 bases and J 4 bases; nucleotides not matched to a gene: 2. The CDR3 DNA sequence: TGTGCCAGCAGGGGGACAGCCTATGGCTACACCTTC. It translates to CASRGTAYGYTF.

A few counts support this clone. The chain couples TRBV5-1 to TRBJ1-2, with D perhaps matching TRBD1 (5 bases). Germline CDR1 reads SGHRS; CDR2 reads YFSETQ. CDR3 length: 15 residues. Trimming pared 3 bases from V and 5 bases from J, leaving 17 bases between. The CDR3 loop reads CASSSLRAGTYGYTF. The CDR3 DNA is TGCGCCAGCAGCTCCTTAAGAGCGGGGACTTATGGCTACACCTTC.

This clone showed up just a few times. J is TRBJ1-3 and V is TRBV9, with unresolved D. Between the trimmed V and J ends, which lost 4 bases and 0 bases, there was a span of 5 bases. The germline CDR1 and CDR2 sequences are SGDLS and YYNGEE. This CDR3 is 13 amino acids long. The CDR3 here is CASSSLSGNTIYF. CDR3 DNA: TGTGCCAGCAGCTCTCTCTCTGGAAACACCATATATTTT.

The chain links TRBV27 to TRBJ2-3; the match to TRBD1 covers 7 bases. The trim removed 4 bases at V and 5 bases at J, leaving 6 bases unmatched. The germline CDR1 and CDR2 sequences are MNHEY and SMNVEV (reference sequence). This CDR3 contains 14 residues. CDR3 loop: CASSSGTARDTQYF. In DNA form, the CDR3 reads TGTGCCAGCAGTTCAGGGACAGCCAGAGATACGCAGTATTTT.

The genes are TRBV7-3 and TRBJ1-3; D is unresolved. Between the trimmed V and J ends, which lost 4 bases and 0 bases, there was a span of 13 bases. Germline CDR1 SGHTA, CDR2 FQGTGA. The CDR3 has 16 amino acids. The CDR3 DNA sequence: TGTGCCAGCAGCTCCACTCCCGGGAACTCTGGAAACACCATATATTTT. It specifies CASSSTPGNSGNTIYF.